A selection of T cell receptor beta chains follows, all from one sample in a study of tumor and adjacent non-tumor tissue in lung cancer. TCRdb used MiXCR to reprocess the multiplex PCR reads, holding one entry per CDR3 protein. The sample lists over 85,000 distinct CDR3 sequences; over 70% were seen once. The material sequenced was lung tumor tissue. Receptors were obtained from an older man with non-small cell lung cancer. CDR3s include the opening cysteine and the closing phenylalanine or tryptophan. The D gene is left open where the match is weak. Size tells how often a clone was seen (once, few, many) or the class of an expanded clone, and some rows leave it out.

d_call j_call clone_size v_call cdr3_aa cdr3_nt
TRBD1 TRBJ1-2 - TRBV9 CASSLGQGKANYGYTF TGTGCCAGCAGCCTCGGACAGGGAAAAGCTAACTATGGCTACACCTTC
- TRBJ2-2 - TRBV5-4 CASSLRPGIGIPGELFF TGTGCCAGCAGCTTACGGCCAGGGATAGGGATCCCCGGGGAGTTGTTTTTT
TRBD2 TRBJ2-1 - TRBV4-3 CASNQDGLAGGLEQFF TGCGCCAGCAACCAAGATGGACTAGCAGGAGGGCTTGAGCAGTTCTTC
TRBD2 TRBJ2-1 - TRBV29-1 CSDEGLPYRDYNEQFF TGCAGCGATGAGGGACTCCCCTATCGGGACTACAATGAACAGTTCTTC
- TRBJ2-1 once TRBV6-1 CTSSGPRGLTYNEQFF TGTACCAGTAGTGGTCCCCGCGGGTTAACCTACAATGAGCAGTTCTTC
- TRBJ1-1 - TRBV29-1 CSIVADRPDAFF TGCAGCATTGTGGCGGATAGGCCTGATGCTTTCTTT
- TRBJ1-2 medium-sized TRBV11-3 CASSRSGVHGYTF TGTGCCAGCAGCCGATCAGGGGTACATGGCTACACCTTC
- TRBJ2-3 - TRBV12-3/TRBV12-4 CASSFGGGLTDAQYF TGTGCCAGCAGTTTCGGCGGGGGCTTGACAGATGCGCAGTATTTT
TRBD2 TRBJ2-1 - TRBV20-1 CSALGRISYNEQFF TGCAGTGCTCTCGGGAGGATCTCCTACAATGAGCAGTTCTTT
- TRBJ1-5 many TRBV20-1 CSARAGLNQPQHF TGCAGTGCTAGAGCAGGGTTAAATCAGCCCCAGCATTTT
- TRBJ2-1 - TRBV6-5 CASIYVGERRGNEQFF TGTGCCAGCATTTACGTCGGCGAGAGAAGAGGCAATGAACAGTTCTTC
- TRBJ1-1 - TRBV12-3/TRBV12-4 CASSFKGNLNTEAFF TGTGCTAGCAGTTTTAAGGGGAATCTGAACACTGAAGCTTTCTTT
- TRBJ2-1 - TRBV6-2/TRBV6-3 CANNRGGYNKQFF TGCGCCAACAACAGAGGCGGTTACAATAAGCAGTTCTTC
- TRBJ2-1 - TRBV12-3/TRBV12-4 CASSLGQPVTYHHEQFF TGTGCCAGCAGTTTAGGACAGCCGGTTACCTACCACCATGAGCAGTTCTTC
- TRBJ1-5 - TRBV4-2 CASSRGIHSNQPQHF TGTGCCAGCAGCCGTGGCATTCATAGCAATCAGCCCCAGCATTTT
- TRBJ2-7 - TRBV29-1 CSAGSYGQYF TGCAGCGCCGGGAGTTACGGGCAGTACTTC